The source of this T cell receptor beta chain is a study of blood T cell repertoires in COVID-19. Trimming cost V 1 base and J 8 bases, with 8 bases left between them. CDR3 length: 12 amino acids. Per germline, CDR1 PRHDT and CDR2 FYEKMQ (reference sequence). Profiling relied on immunoSEQ multiplex PCR, and the TCRdb table lists in-frame clones only, not all of them. Here the sample spans some 240,000 clones, about 94% being singletons. The source of this sequence is a man aged 55 to 70 with COVID-19, enrolled during active disease. Specimen: peripheral blood. This sequence joins TRBV13 and TRBJ1-1; possibly TRBD1 for D (5 bases). The CDR3, as DNA: TGTGCCAGCAGCTTAGTCGGGGGGGAAGCTTTCTTT. Residues: CASSLVGGEAFF.